This TCR beta chain came from a study of shared clonotypes between healthy human individuals. The protocol was immunoSEQ multiplex PCR, while the TCRdb copy is restricted to in-frame clones and leaves out a portion. In the table there are 2 million to 2.5 million clones, around 95% of which are singletons. This clone has a single count. Its antigen is not identified. Study-wide points: Sequencing of the sorted subsets was shown by rarefaction to be incomplete despite large depth. Naive subsets tended to show greater estimated richness than memory subsets.

The V gene's germline CDR1 is SGDLS and CDR2 YYNGEE. This CDR3 region has 14 residues. With V trimmed by 0 bases and J by 6 bases, 0 bases remained unmatched. The rearrangement uses TRBV9 and TRBJ2-3, with 11 bases that match TRBD2. The specimen was naive CD4+ T cells sorted from blood. Subset denoted: CD45RA+ positively selected. This clonotype was sampled from a man younger than 35 in good health. CDR3 in DNA: TGTGCCAGCAGCGTAGGGACTAGCGGGGATACGCAGTATTTT. Its protein is CASSVGTSGDTQYF.